The present TCR beta chain was sequenced within a study of post-analysis software for immune sequencing data. CDR3 size: 14 residues. Looked up from germline, CDR1 is SGHTA and CDR2 is FQGNSA. The authors incorporated unique molecular identifiers into the TCR beta cDNA libraries. TCRdb reprocessed the PCR reads via MiXCR and lists one record per CDR3 protein. The data contain under 200,000 distinct CDR3 sequences, around 36% of them seen just once; the ten biggest clones take up 28%. This sequence was found in a girl under 18 with multiple sclerosis. This chain uses TRBV7-2 with TRBJ2-4; tentative D call: TRBD1 (6 bases). The J call may be mistaken, given a closer DNA end match to TRBJ2-5. The input for sequencing was blood, taken after autologous hematopoietic stem cell transplantation. DNA of the CDR3: TGTGCCAGCAGCTTTACAGGGTACCAAGAGACCCAGTACTTC. Its protein product is CASSFTGYQETQYF.